This section outlines one T cell receptor (beta chain) sequence together with its context. The target of this receptor is not known. Base qualities are not recorded, but no much larger clone differs from it by a single base. The sample comes from a study of blood T cell repertoires in COVID-19 (dated by TCRdb to between 2020 and 2021). Broadly, across the study: Samples covering the acute and convalescent phases of COVID-19 were provided by collaborators in the United States, Italy and Spain. The material from the prospective study consisted of cDNA or gDNA derived from T cells, B-cell-depleted T cells, or PBMCs. The dataset comprised deeply sampled blood TCRbeta repertoires from subjects exposed to, actively infected with, or recovered from COVID-19. The repertoires were released in a freely available public database intended as a resource for research on the immune response to SARS-CoV-2. Samples came from the ongoing ImmuneRACE study (first 160 participants) plus 1,254 subjects from 6 global collaborators. A de-identified subject ID, COVID-19 status, age in years and sex were almost always included in the sample metadata. Where available, HLA class I and class II types were taken from metadata supplied by the sample provider and were not determined by assay-based typing.

Broader findings and caveats from the paper: How much clinical and demographic metadata was included differed by source and by participant, and the metadata was provided uncurated.

TCRbeta CDR3 regions were amplified from genomic DNA by means of the immunoSEQ Assay, a bias-controlled multiplex PCR. Regarding the original processing steps: Within the assay, amplification of reference gene primers was used to estimate how many nucleated cells each sample contained. Sequence reads were collapsed and filtered to measure the absolute abundance of every unique TCRbeta CDR3 rearrangement. Productive Simpson clonality was computed per sample as the square root of Simpson's diversity index over productive rearrangements. This is the immuneACCESS table as TCRdb keeps it, with only in-frame sequences that have V and J called. A part of the clones is gone; compared with another copy, unresolved V genes explain less than half, and the rest is unexplained. The V and J calls and clone size were taken over from that table, and D and trimming were inferred from the DNA. This sample gives 130,000 or so clones in total; roughly 90% of them show up just once. Jointly, the top ten make up less than 8% of the sample.

Collaborating institutions collected whole blood in K2EDTA tubes following their own protocols. For TCRbeta analysis, collaborators shipped samples in one of three forms: frozen whole blood, isolated PBMCs, or DNA extracted from either of those sample types. The specimen was peripheral blood. This clonotype was sampled from a man aged 50 to 60 with acute or convalescent COVID-19.

The nucleotide sequence reads TGTGCCAGCAGTGAATATTTTGAACAGGGGACAGATACGCAGTATTTT. This gives the protein CASSEYFEQGTDTQYF. This receptor chain uses TRBV25-1 and TRBJ2-3; 7 central bases correspond to TRBD1. The CDR3 numbers 16 residues from cysteine through phenylalanine. Only the CDR3 DNA is retained, 48 bases long and in frame from the first base. In the germline V gene, CDR1 corresponds to MGHDK and CDR2 to SYGVNS. After removal of 0 bases from V and 3 bases from J, the junction retains 6 bases not matched to a gene.